A selection of T cell receptor beta chains follows, all from one sample in a study of blood T cell repertoires in COVID-19. TCRdb keeps only in-frame clones here, not all; method: immunoSEQ multiplex PCR. This sample has about 210,000 clones, with around 82% found just once. The sequenced sample consisted of peripheral blood. All receptors derive from a woman in her forties with acute or convalescent COVID-19. The conserved cysteine and the conserved F or W are not part of the CDR3 here.

cdr3_length: 12; v_call: TRBV6-5; j_call: TRBJ1-3; cdr3_aa: ASSYVAGGNTIY
cdr3_length: 12; v_call: TRBV5-1; j_call: TRBJ2-1; cdr3_aa: ASSLKEGRNEQF
cdr3_length: 11; v_call: TRBV6-6; j_call: TRBJ1-4; cdr3_aa: ASTSISEEKLF
cdr3_length: 13; v_call: TRBV5-5; j_call: TRBJ2-2; cdr3_aa: ASSSVQGVTGELF
cdr3_length: 14; v_call: TRBV3-1/TRBV3-2; j_call: TRBJ1-1; cdr3_aa: ASSQVIGGGNTEAF
cdr3_length: 10; v_call: TRBV19; j_call: TRBJ2-7; cdr3_aa: ASSPSSYEQY
cdr3_length: 17; v_call: TRBV5-6; j_call: TRBJ2-3; cdr3_aa: ASSLGDLAWTSSTDTQY
cdr3_length: 14; v_call: TRBV5-1; j_call: TRBJ2-3; cdr3_aa: ASSARDRVGTDTQY
cdr3_length: 16; v_call: TRBV24-1; j_call: TRBJ2-3; cdr3_aa: ATSDSSRGTGGFNTQY
cdr3_length: 11; v_call: TRBV5-1; j_call: TRBJ1-2; cdr3_aa: ASSQGQGQAYT
cdr3_length: 14; v_call: TRBV24-1; j_call: TRBJ2-7; cdr3_aa: ATSERGTSGDYEQY
cdr3_length: 16; v_call: TRBV5-1; j_call: TRBJ2-2; cdr3_aa: ASSFTSGGARDTGELF
cdr3_length: 11; v_call: TRBV27; j_call: TRBJ1-2; cdr3_aa: ASSQTRNYGYT
cdr3_length: 12; v_call: TRBV6-5; j_call: TRBJ1-2; cdr3_aa: ASSGRGGNYGYT